This TCR beta chain was found in a study of blood T cells in healthy people across ages. Findings and limits, study-wide: When set beside aged donors, long-lived donors presented more naive CD4+ cells and higher diversity.

CDR3 length: 13 amino acids. Looked up from germline, CDR1 is SQVTM and CDR2 is ANQGSEA. The V and J ends lost 3 bases and 10 bases respectively, with 16 bases between them. Primed by a sample-barcoded 5' primer and a J-beta primer mix, a second PCR proceeded for about 6 to 12 cycles. At least 3 million CDR3-containing paired-end reads were obtained per sample. A single record per CDR3 protein comes from TCRdb applying MiXCR to the 5' RACE reads. The table records about 1.6 million distinct CDR3 sequences, 30% to 35% of them present only once. A word on this clonotype: Antigen specificity is unknown.

The genes are TRBV29-1 and TRBJ2-1; the D gene is possibly TRBD2 (7 bases). The specimen was blood. This clonotype was obtained from a woman in her 30s in good health. For the CDR3, the DNA is TGCAGCGTTGATTTGTCGGGGGGCGGGGAGCAGTTCTTC. It yields the protein CSVDLSGGGEQFF.